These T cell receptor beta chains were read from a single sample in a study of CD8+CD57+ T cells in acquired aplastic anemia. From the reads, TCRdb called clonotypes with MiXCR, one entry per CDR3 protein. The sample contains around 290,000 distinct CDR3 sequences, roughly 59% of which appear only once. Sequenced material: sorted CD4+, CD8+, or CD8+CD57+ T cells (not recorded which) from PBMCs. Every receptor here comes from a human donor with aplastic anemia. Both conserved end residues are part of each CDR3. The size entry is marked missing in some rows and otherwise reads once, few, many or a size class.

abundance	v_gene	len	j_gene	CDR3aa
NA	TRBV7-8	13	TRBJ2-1	CASSLGADNEQFF
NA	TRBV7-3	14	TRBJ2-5	CASSLTGSKETQYF
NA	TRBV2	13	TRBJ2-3	CASRKLTGTLQYF
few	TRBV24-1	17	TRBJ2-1	CATSGGGTSGRDNEQFF
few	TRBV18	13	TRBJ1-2	CASSPPYRDGYTF
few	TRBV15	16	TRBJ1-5	CATSSIRQGGNQPQHF
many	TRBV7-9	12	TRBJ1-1	CASSLVGGGAFF
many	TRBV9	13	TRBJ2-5	CASSVGERETQYF
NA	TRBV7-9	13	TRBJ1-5	CASSLGGSPHRNF
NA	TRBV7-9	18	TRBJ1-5	CASSLMQLRGLGNQPQHF
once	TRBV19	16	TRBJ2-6	CASSSEQALGANVLTF
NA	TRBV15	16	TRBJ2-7	CATSRGYPTAPSEQYF
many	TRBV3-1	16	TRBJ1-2	CASSQDRAQSGYGYTF
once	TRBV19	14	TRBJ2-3	CASSFQGGTDTQYF
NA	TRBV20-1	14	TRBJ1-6	CSAHPGQGYSPLHF
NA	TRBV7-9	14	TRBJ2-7	CASSSGGSPPGQYF
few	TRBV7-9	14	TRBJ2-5	CASGPLAGFETQYF
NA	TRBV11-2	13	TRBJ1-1	CASSLVQGSEAFF
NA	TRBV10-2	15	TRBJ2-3	CASSQGNRGTDTQYF
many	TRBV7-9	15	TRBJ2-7	CASSSLDTLSYEQYF
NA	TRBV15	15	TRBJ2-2	CATSRDPLYTGELFF
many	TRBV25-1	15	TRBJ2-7	CASSEQGASSYEQYF
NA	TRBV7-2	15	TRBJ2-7	CASSLGSGSTYEQYF
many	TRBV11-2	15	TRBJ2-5	CASSLVIAGMETQYF
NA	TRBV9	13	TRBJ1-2	CASSLSTVHGYTF
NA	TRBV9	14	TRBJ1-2	CASSLGGQAYGYTF
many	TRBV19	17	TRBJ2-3	CASSISPGQGTTDTQYF
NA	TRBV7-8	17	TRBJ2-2	CASSLARVLANTGELFF
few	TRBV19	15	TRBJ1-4	CASSTEQGSMEKLFF
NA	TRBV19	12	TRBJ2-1	CASRSGYNEQFF
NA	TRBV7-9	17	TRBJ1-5	CASSFALVTGGNQPQHF
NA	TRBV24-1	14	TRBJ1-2	CATSDPGQGRGYTF
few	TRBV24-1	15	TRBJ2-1	CATSDPGLAEHEQFF
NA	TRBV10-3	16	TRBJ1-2	CAISESGEGLPHGYTF
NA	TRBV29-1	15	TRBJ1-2	CSARTLAYGNYGYTF
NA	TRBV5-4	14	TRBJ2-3	CASSPDPVRDTQYF